What follows are 16 T cell receptor beta chains derived from one specimen sequenced in a study of T cell repertoires in cytomegalovirus infection. These receptors' targets are unknown. TCRdb used MiXCR to reprocess the reads, holding one entry per CDR3 protein. The sample holds tens of thousands of distinct CDR3 sequences; around 34% are singletons and the top ten take roughly 70%. Sequencing used PBMCs, sequenced either directly or after in vitro stimulation (not recorded which). The source of these receptors is a human donor in good health (CMV status not recorded). Some clones in this sample may be carry-over from other donors' samples.

The J gene is TRBJ2-3, the V gene TRBV2, with TRBD2 matching 8 bases. Trimming cost V 6 bases and J 3 bases; bases outside gene matches: 5. The CDR3 has 14 residues. Germline CDR1 and CDR2: SNHLY and FYNNEI. In DNA, the CDR3 is TGTGCCAGCAGAACGAGCGGGGGAACAGATACGCAGTATTTT. It codes for CASRTSGGTDTQYF.

This chain uses TRBV7-7 with TRBJ2-2; unclear D gene. The length of the CDR3 is 13 residues. Trimming took off 0 bases at V and 5 bases at J, with 4 bases between the two ends. Germline loops: CDR1 SSHAT, CDR2 FNYEAQ (reference sequence). The CDR3 DNA follows: TGTGCCAGCAGCTTAGCGGGGACCGGGGAGCTGTTTTTT. Its translation: CASSLAGTGELFF.

A word on this clonotype: The junction departs from the called germline gene at one end, perhaps through a read error. The J gene is TRBJ1-1, the V gene TRBV5-3, with 11 bases aligning to TRBD1. TRBV5-3 is an open reading frame, and its role is uncertain. This CDR3 is 15 amino acids long. DNA for the CDR3: TGTGCCAGCAGCTCCCCCGGGACAGGGGGCACTGAAGCTTTCTTT. Translation gives CASSSPGTGGTEAFF.

Many counts were recorded for this clonotype. The V and J genes are TRBV30 and TRBJ2-7; D may be TRBD2 (6 bases). Germline CDR1 and CDR2: GTSNPN and SVGIG (reference sequence). This CDR3 has 15 residues. V lost 0 bases and J 2 bases, leaving 14 bases between the germline ends. In DNA, the CDR3 is TGTGCCTGGAGTGTAACTAGCACCCTTCCCTACGAGCAGTACTTC. Translating it yields CAWSVTSTLPYEQYF.

This clonotype was seen a handful of times. The chain links TRBV7-2 to TRBJ2-3, with TRBD2 matching over 8 bases. J was trimmed by 2 bases and V by 8 bases; bases with no gene match: 6. Germline CDR1 SGHTA, CDR2 FQGNSA. CDR3 size: 14 residues. CDR3 residues: CASARRGVTDTQYF. Here the CDR3 DNA reads TGTGCCAGCGCCCGGCGGGGGGTCACAGATACGCAGTATTTT.

In this sample, this clonotype turned up a few times. The rearrangement links TRBV12-3 or TRBV12-4 to TRBJ1-1, with 8 nucleotides matching TRBD1. The CDR3 is made up of 14 amino acids. Trimming removed 5 bases from V and 8 bases from J; junction bases left unmatched: 10. The CDR3, as DNA: TGTGCCAGCAGTGGGACAGGTGGAGGGGCAGAAGCTTTCTTT. This gives the protein CASSGTGGGAEAFF.

At least ten counts were recorded for this clonotype. The chain joins TRBV7-8 to TRBJ2-7; maybe TRBD1 (6 bases). CDR3 size: 15 residues. The V and J ends lost 5 bases and 0 bases respectively, with 14 bases between them. The germline V gene has CDR1 SGHVS and CDR2 FQNEAQ. In nucleotides, the CDR3 is TGTGCCAGCAGCGATCCGACAGGAGCCTCCTACGAGCAGTACTTC. Translated, it gives CASSDPTGASYEQYF. Supplemented by reference TRBV7-8 and TRBJ2-7, the full variable domain reads GAGVSQSPRYKVAKRGQDVALRCDPISGHVSLFWYQQALGQGPEFLTYFQNEAQLDKSGLPSDRFFAERPEGSVSTLKIQRTQQEDSAVYLCASSDPTGASYEQYFGPGTRLTVT.

V and J are TRBV4-2 and TRBJ2-7, with D perhaps TRBD1 (6 bases). The CDR3 consists of 14 residues. In germline, CDR1 is LGHNA, CDR2 YNFKEQ. V shed 4 bases and J shed 3 bases, with 13 bases lying between them. DNA for the CDR3: TGTGCCAGCAGCCGGGCCGGACAGTACTACGAGCAGTACTTC. This sequence encodes CASSRAGQYYEQYF.

There are many counts of this clonotype. The V gene is TRBV7-2, the J gene TRBJ1-6; D is unclear. There are 15 residues in the CDR3. Germline-derived CDR1 and CDR2 are SGHTA and FQGNSA. Trimming removed 3 bases at V and 5 bases at J, with 11 bases between. CDR3 sequence (DNA): TGTGCCAGCAGCTTTCTCAGAGGGAATAATTCACCCCTCCACTTT. Translation gives CASSFLRGNNSPLHF. Supplemented by reference TRBV7-2 and TRBJ1-6, the full variable domain reads GAGVSQSPSNKVTEKGKDVELRCDPISGHTALYWYRQSLGQGLEFLIYFQGNSAPDKSGLPSDRFSAERTGGSVSTLTIQRTQQEDSAVYLCASSFLRGNNSPLHFGNGTRLTVT.

This chain joins TRBV4-3 and TRBJ1-1; D is ambiguous. The CDR3 is 12 amino acids. V lost 2 bases, J lost 5 bases, and 6 bases lay in between. The germline CDR1 and CDR2 sequences are LGHNA and YSLEER. The CDR3 DNA reads TGCGCCAGCAGCCAAAACCTTACTGAAGCTTTCTTT. Amino acid sequence: CASSQNLTEAFF.

This clonotype has only one observation. The V and J genes are TRBV29-1 and TRBJ1-2; no firm D call. V was clipped by 7 bases and J by 3 bases, with 12 bases between them. From germline, CDR1 is SQVTM and CDR2 ANQGSEA. The CDR3 has 12 amino acids. CDR3 loop: CSDGNDYYGYTF. For the CDR3, the DNA is TGCAGCGACGGAAACGACTACTATGGCTACACCTTC.

The genes are TRBV27 and TRBJ2-5; the D gene could be TRBD1 or TRBD2 (5 bases each). The CDR3 loop spans 15 amino acids. The germline V gene has CDR1 MNHEY and CDR2 SMNVEV (reference sequence). V shed 6 bases and J shed 3 bases, with 17 bases lying between them. CDR3 residues: CASRTDRDDKETQYF. CDR3 nucleotides: TGTGCCAGCAGAACAGACCGGGACGATAAAGAGACCCAGTACTTC.

The chain combines TRBV4-1 with TRBJ1-5, with D unresolved. The CDR3 extends over 15 amino acids. With 2 bases removed from V and 0 bases from J, the gap between germline ends came to 8 bases. The germline CDR1 and CDR2 sequences are MGHRA and YSYEKL. The CDR3 sequence: CASSQYVDSNQPQHF. DNA of the CDR3: TGCGCCAGCAGCCAATACGTAGATAGCAATCAGCCCCAGCATTTT.

This clonotype has a handful of counts. The V and J genes are TRBV18 and TRBJ2-1; D gene ambiguous. CDR1 is KGHSH and CDR2 is LQKENI in the germline V gene. V lost 3 bases, J lost 8 bases, and 8 bases lay in between. CDR3 length: 12 residues. The CDR3 spells CASSPKGDEQFF. As DNA, the CDR3 is TGTGCCAGCTCACCGAAGGGCGATGAGCAGTTCTTC.

This clonotype was seen a handful of times. V is TRBV11-3 and J is TRBJ2-3; D might be TRBD2 (5 bases). Germline CDR1 SGHNT, CDR2 YENEEA. This CDR3 is built from 14 residues. The V end was cut by 3 bases, the J end by 3 bases, with 10 bases between. CDR3 loop: CASSFSGLTDTQYF. CDR3 coding DNA: TGTGCCAGCAGCTTTTCGGGATTAACAGATACGCAGTATTTT.

The genes are TRBV3-1 and TRBJ1-1, with D unresolved. CDR1 LGHDT and CDR2 YNNKEL come from the germline V gene (reference sequence). The ends were cut back, 4 bases at V and 8 bases at J, with 8 bases in the middle. The CDR3 consists of 11 residues. The DNA for the CDR3 is TGTGCCAGCAGCCGGGGAGTCGAAGCTTTCTTT. Protein: CASSRGVEAFF.